This entry is about one T cell receptor (beta chain). Its binding antigen is unknown. No much larger clone exists at a distance of one base, and base qualities are not known. One collaborating source in Seattle enrolled patients during active infection and followed them longitudinally through the course of disease. Each collaborating institution followed its own protocols to collect whole blood in K2EDTA tubes. Collaborator samples were shipped for TCRbeta analysis as frozen whole blood, isolated PBMCs, or DNA extracted from either sample type. Based on the germline V gene (reference sequence), the CDR1 and CDR2 sequences are MNHEY and SMNVEV. The CDR3 covers 17 residues, taking in both the cysteine and the phenylalanine. Of all the DNA, just the CDR3 is kept, 51 bases in frame from base 1. V trim: 1 base; J trim: 1 base; unmatched bases: 9. The immunoSEQ Assay, a bias-controlled multiplex PCR, was used to amplify TCRbeta CDR3 regions from genomic DNA. In the authors' own workflow: Nucleated cell counts per sample were estimated from amplification of reference gene primers within the assay. Sequence reads were collapsed and filtered to measure the absolute abundance of every unique TCRbeta CDR3 rearrangement. For each sample, productive Simpson clonality was calculated as the square root of Simpson's diversity index over productive rearrangements. Sourced from immuneACCESS, this table was stored by TCRdb with only in-frame sequences that have V and J called. A share of the clones is absent; for the studies checked, an unresolved V gene accounts for under half, and the remainder has no known explanation. The V and J calls and clone size come from that table; D and trimming were worked out from the DNA. Here the sample has some 190,000 clones; roughly 76% occur a single time. Approximately 10% of the sample is taken by the ten largest.

The data were taken from a study of blood T cell repertoires in COVID-19 (TCRdb year 2020). Some background on the complete study: The collaborator samples originated in the United States, Italy and Spain and spanned the acute and convalescent phases of COVID-19. The material from the prospective study consisted of cDNA or gDNA derived from T cells, B-cell-depleted T cells, or PBMCs. The dataset comprised deeply sampled blood TCRbeta repertoires from subjects exposed to, actively infected with, or recovered from COVID-19. The repertoires were released in a freely available public database intended as a resource for research on the immune response to SARS-CoV-2. Samples were obtained from the ongoing ImmuneRACE study (first 160 participants) and from over a thousand subjects provided by 6 global collaborators. Nearly every sample came with metadata listing a de-identified subject ID, COVID-19 status, age in years and sex. Where HLA class I and class II types were available, the types were taken from metadata supplied by the sample provider, not from assay-based typing.

Beyond this particular receptor, the publication reports: Clinical and demographic metadata were provided uncurated, with the amount varying by source and participant.

Material: peripheral blood. The chain is encoded by TRBV27 joined to TRBJ2-7, with 8 central nucleotides matching TRBD2. This receptor was identified in a woman aged 40 to 50 with COVID-19, enrolled during active disease. The nucleotide sequence is TGTGCCAGCAGTTTATATTGGACTAGCCCATATTCCTACGAGCAGTACTTC. Its amino acids are CASSLYWTSPYSYEQYF.